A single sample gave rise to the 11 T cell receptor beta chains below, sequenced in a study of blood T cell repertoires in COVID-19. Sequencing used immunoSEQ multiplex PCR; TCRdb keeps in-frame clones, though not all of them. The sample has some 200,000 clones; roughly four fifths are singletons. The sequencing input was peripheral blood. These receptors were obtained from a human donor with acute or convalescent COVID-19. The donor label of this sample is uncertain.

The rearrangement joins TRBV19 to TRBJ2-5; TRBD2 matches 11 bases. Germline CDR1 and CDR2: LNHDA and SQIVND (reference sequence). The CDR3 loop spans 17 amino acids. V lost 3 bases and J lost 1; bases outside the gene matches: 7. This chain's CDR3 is CASSIPPGTSGQETQYF. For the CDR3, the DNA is TGTGCCAGTAGTATCCCGCCCGGGACTAGCGGCCAAGAGACCCAGTACTTC.

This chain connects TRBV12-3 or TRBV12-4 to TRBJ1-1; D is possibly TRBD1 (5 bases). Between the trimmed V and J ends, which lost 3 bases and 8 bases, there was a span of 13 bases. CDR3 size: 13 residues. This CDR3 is CASSLNRPLEAFF. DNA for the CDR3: TGTGCCAGCAGTTTGAACAGGCCCCTGGAAGCTTTCTTT.

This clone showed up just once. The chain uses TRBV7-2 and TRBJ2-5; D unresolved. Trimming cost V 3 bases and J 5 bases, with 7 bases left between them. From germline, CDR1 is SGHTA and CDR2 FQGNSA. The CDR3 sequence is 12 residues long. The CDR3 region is CASSLGWETQYF. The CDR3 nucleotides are TGTGCCAGCAGCTTGGGCTGGGAGACCCAGTACTTC.

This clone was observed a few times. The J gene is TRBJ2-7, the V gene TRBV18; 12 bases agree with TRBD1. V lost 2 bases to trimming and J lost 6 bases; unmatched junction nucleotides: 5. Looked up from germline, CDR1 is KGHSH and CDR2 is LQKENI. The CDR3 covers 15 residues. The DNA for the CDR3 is TGTGCCAGCTCACCATCGGGGACAGGGGGCGGCGAGCAGTACTTC. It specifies CASSPSGTGGGEQYF.

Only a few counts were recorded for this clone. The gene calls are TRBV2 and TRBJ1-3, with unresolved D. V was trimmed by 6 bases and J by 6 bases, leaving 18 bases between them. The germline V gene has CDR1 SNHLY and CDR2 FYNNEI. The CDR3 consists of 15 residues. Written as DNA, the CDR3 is TGTGCCAGCAGCGATCGGACTCGGGCCTTAAACACCATATATTTT. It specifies CASSDRTRALNTIYF. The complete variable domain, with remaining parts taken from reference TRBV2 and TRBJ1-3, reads EPEVTQTPSHQVTQMGQEVILRCVPISNHLYFYWYRQILGQKVEFLVSFYNNEISEKSEIFDDQFSVERPDGSNFTLKIRSTKLEDSAMYFCASSDRTRALNTIYFGEGSWLTVV.

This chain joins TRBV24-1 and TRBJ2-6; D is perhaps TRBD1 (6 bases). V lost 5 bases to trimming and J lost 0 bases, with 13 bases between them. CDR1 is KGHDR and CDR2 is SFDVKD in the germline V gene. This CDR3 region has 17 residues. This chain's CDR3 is CATSGVTGRSGANVLTF. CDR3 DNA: TGTGCCACCAGTGGTGTGACAGGCCGCTCTGGGGCCAACGTCCTGACTTTC.

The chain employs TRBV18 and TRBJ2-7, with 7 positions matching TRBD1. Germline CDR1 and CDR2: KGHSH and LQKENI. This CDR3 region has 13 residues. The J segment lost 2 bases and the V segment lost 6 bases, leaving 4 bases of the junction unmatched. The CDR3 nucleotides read TGTGCCAGCTCGGGGGACAGCGCCTACGAGCAGTACTTC. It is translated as CASSGDSAYEQYF.

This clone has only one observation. The CDR3 nucleotides are TGCGCCAGCAGCTTGGAACCACTAGCGGGAGGTAGAGAGACCCAGTACTTC. This encodes CASSLEPLAGGRETQYF. The genes are TRBV5-1 and TRBJ2-5, with 12 bases matching TRBD2. CDR1 SGHRS and CDR2 YFSETQ come from the germline V gene. The CDR3 has 17 residues. J was trimmed by 4 bases and V by 0 bases; bases with no gene match: 7.

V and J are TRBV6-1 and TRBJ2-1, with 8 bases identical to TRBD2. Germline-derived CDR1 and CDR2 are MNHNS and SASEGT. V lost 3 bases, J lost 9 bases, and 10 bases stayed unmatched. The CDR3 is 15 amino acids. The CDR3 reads CASSDQMTSAGEQFF. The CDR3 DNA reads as TGTGCCAGCAGTGATCAAATGACTAGCGCCGGTGAGCAGTTCTTC.

CDR3 loop: CSGTGDSYNEQFF. CDR3 in DNA: TGCAGCGGGACGGGGGACTCCTACAATGAGCAGTTCTTC. This chain joins TRBV29-1 and TRBJ2-1, with a weak D call TRBD2 (6 bases). Germline V gene lookup returns CDR1 SQVTM and CDR2 ANQGSEA. V dropped 7 bases and J dropped 0 bases, with 10 bases sitting between them. There are 13 residues in the CDR3.

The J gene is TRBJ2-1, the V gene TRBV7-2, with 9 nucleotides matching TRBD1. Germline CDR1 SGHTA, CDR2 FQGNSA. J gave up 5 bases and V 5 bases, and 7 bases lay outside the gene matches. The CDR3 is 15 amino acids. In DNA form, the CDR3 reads TGTGCCAGCAGCCGGGGACAGGGCTCAAACAATGAGCAGTTCTTC. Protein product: CASSRGQGSNNEQFF.